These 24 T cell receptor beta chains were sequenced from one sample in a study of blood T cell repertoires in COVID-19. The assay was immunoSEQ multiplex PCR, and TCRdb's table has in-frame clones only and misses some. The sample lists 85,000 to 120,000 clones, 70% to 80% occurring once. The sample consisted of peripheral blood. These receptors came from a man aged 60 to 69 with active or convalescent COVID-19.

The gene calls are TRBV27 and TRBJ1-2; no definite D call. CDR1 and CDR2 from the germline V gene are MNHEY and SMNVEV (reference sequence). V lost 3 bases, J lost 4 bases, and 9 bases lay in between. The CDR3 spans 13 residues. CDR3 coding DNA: TGTGCCAGCAGTTTGGCCAGAGGCTATGGCTACACCTTC. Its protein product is CASSLARGYGYTF.

The CDR3 loop reads CASSPPGGSSYNEQFF. Here the CDR3 DNA reads TGTGCCAGCTCACCCCCGGGAGGGAGCTCCTACAATGAGCAGTTCTTC. J is TRBJ2-1 and V is TRBV18; 8 bases fit TRBD2. From germline, CDR1 is KGHSH and CDR2 LQKENI. J gave up 0 bases and V 3 bases, and 4 bases lay outside the gene matches. The CDR3 length is 16 residues. Combining the CDR3 with reference TRBV18 and TRBJ2-1 gives the whole variable domain NAGVMQNPRHLVRRRGQEARLRCSPMKGHSHVYWYRQLPEEGLKFMVYLQKENIIDESGMPKERFSAEFPKEGPSILRIQQVVRGDSAAYFCASSPPGGSSYNEQFFGPGTRLTVL.

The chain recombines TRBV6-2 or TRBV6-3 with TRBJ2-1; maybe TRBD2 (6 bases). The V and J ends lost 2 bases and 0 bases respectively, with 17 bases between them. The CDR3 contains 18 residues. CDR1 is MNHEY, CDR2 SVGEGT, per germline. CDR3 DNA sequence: TGTGCCAGCAGTTACCCCGAGTGGGGGGAGAGCTCCTACAATGAGCAGTTCTTC. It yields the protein CASSYPEWGESSYNEQFF.

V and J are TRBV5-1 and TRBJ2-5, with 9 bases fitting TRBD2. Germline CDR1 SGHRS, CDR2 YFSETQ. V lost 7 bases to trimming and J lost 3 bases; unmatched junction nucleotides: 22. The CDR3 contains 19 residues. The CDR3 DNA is TGCGCCAGCCGTGTTGAGGGTTGGGATATAGCGGGAGAGAAAGAGACCCAGTACTTC. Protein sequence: CASRVEGWDIAGEKETQYF.

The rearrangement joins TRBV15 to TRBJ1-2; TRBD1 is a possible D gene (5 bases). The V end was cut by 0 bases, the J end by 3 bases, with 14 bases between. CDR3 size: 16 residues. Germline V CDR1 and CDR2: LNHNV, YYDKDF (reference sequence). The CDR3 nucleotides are TGTGCCACCAGCAGAGAGCCCCGCGGGGCCTACTATGGCTACACCTTC. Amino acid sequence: CATSREPRGAYYGYTF.

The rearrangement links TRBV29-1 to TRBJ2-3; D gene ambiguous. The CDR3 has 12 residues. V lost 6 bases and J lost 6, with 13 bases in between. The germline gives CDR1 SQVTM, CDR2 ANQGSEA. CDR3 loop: CSVHAASDTQYF. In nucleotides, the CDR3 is TGCAGCGTACACGCGGCCAGCGATACGCAGTATTTT.

The CDR3 spells CSVGGGGLDGETQYF. CDR3 nucleotide sequence: TGCAGCGTCGGTGGAGGGGGACTAGACGGAGAGACCCAGTACTTC. The genes are TRBV29-1 and TRBJ2-5; 8 nucleotides align to TRBD2. The CDR3 consists of 15 residues. The V and J ends lost 6 bases and 4 bases, in that order; junction bases with no gene match: 13. The germline V gene encodes CDR1 SQVTM and CDR2 ANQGSEA.

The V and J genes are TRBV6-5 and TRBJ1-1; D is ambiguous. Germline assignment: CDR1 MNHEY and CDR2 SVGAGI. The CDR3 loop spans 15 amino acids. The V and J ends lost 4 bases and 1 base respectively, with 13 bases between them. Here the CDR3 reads CASSLRTGGNTEAFF. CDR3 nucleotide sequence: TGTGCCAGCAGTTTACGTACCGGAGGGAACACTGAAGCTTTCTTT.

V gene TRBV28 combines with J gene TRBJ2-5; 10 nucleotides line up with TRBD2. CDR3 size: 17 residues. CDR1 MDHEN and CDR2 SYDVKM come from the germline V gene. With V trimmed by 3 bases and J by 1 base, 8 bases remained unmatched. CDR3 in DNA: TGTGCCAGCAGTTTTAGCGGGAGGCACGTGGCCCAAGAGACCCAGTACTTC. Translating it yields CASSFSGRHVAQETQYF.

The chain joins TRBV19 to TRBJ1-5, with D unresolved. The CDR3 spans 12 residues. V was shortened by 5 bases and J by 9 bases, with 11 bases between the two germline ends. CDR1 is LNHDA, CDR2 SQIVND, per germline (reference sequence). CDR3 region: CASSPLSWPQHF. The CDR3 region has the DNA TGTGCCAGTAGTCCTCTTTCTTGGCCCCAGCATTTT.

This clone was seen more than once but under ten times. This chain's CDR3 is CASKGTAGDYTGELFF. CDR3 nucleotides: TGTGCCAGCAAGGGGACAGCGGGAGATTACACCGGGGAGCTGTTTTTT. This chain links TRBV5-6 with TRBJ2-2; a weak D match, TRBD2 (8 bases). Trimming cost V 6 bases and J 3 bases, with 18 bases left between them. The length of the CDR3 is 16 residues. Germline V CDR1 and CDR2: SGHDT, YYEEEE.

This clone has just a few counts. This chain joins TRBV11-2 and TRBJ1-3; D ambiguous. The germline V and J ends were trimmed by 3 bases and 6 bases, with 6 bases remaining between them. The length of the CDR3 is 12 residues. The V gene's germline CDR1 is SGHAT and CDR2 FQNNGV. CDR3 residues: CASSFSVNTIYF. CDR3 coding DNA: TGTGCCAGCAGCTTCTCCGTAAACACCATATATTTT. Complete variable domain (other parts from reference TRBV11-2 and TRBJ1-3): EAGVAQSPRYKIIEKRQSVAFWCNPISGHATLYWYQQILGQGPKLLIQFQNNGVVDDSQLPKDRFSAERLKGVDSTLKIQPAKLEDSAVYLCASSFSVNTIYFGEGSWLTVV.

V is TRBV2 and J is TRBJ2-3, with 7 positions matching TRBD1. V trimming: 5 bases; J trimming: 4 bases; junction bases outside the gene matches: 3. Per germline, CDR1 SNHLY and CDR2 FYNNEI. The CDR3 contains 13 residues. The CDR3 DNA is TGTGCCAGCAGTAATAGGGGGCCAGATACGCAGTATTTT. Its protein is CASSNRGPDTQYF.

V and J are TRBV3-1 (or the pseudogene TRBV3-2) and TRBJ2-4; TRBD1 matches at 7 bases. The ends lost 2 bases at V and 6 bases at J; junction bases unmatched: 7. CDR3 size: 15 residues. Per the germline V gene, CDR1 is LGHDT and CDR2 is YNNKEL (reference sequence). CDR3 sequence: CASSQKTGLTNIQYF. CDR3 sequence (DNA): TGTGCCAGCAGCCAAAAGACAGGGTTGACAAACATTCAGTACTTC.

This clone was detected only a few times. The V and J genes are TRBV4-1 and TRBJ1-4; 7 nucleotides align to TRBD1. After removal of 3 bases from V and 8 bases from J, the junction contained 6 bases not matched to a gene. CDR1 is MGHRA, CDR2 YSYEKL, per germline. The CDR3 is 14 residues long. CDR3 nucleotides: TGCGCCAGCAGCCAGGCCGGGACAGACGAAAAACTGTTTTTT. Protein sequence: CASSQAGTDEKLFF.

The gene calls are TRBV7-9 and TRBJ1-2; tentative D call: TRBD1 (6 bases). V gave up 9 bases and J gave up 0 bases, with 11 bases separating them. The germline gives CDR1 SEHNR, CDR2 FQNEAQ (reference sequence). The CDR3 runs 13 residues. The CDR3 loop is CASRQDTNYGYTF. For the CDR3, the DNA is TGTGCCAGTAGACAGGACACTAACTATGGCTACACCTTC.

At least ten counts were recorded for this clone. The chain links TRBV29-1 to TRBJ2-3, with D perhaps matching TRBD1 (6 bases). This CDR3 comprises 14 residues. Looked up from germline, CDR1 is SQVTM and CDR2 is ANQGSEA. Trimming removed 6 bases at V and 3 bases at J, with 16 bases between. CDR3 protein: CSVDSPQGTDTQYF. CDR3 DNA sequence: TGCAGCGTAGACTCCCCTCAGGGGACAGATACGCAGTATTTT.

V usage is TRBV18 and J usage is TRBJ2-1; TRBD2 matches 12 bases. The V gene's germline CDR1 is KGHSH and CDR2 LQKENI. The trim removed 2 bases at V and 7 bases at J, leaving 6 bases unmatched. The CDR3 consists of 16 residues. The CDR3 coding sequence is TGTGCCAGCTCACCAGTTCTAGCGGGAGGGGTGAATGAGCAGTTCTTC. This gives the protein CASSPVLAGGVNEQFF. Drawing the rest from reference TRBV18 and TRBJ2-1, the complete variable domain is NAGVMQNPRHLVRRRGQEARLRCSPMKGHSHVYWYRQLPEEGLKFMVYLQKENIIDESGMPKERFSAEFPKEGPSILRIQQVVRGDSAAYFCASSPVLAGGVNEQFFGPGTRLTVL.

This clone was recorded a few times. CDR3 nucleotides: TGTGCCAGCAGTTTAGGGGCAGATGGGGGGGAAAAACTGTTTTTT. It translates to CASSLGADGGEKLFF. The chain couples TRBV27 to TRBJ1-4; D is possibly TRBD1 (5 bases). This CDR3 spans 15 amino acids. Germline values: CDR1 MNHEY, CDR2 SMNVEV (reference sequence). Trimming removed 2 bases from V and 8 bases from J, with 15 bases in between.

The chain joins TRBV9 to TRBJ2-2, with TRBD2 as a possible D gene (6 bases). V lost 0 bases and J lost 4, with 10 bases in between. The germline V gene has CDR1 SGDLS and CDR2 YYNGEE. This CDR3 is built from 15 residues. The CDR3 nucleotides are TGTGCCAGCAGCGTAGCGTTGCGGGGCACCGGGGAGCTGTTTTTT. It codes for CASSVALRGTGELFF.

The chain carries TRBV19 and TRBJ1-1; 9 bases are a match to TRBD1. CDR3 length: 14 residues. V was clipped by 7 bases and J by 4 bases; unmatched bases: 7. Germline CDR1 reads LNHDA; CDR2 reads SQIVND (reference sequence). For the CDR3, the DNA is TGTGCCAGTATCCTACAGGGGGCCGGCACTGAAGCTTTCTTT. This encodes CASILQGAGTEAFF.

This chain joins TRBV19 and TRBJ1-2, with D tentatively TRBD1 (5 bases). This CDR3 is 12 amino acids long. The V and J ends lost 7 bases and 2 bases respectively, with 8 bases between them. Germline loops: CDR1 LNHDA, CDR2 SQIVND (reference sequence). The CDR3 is CASNRGNYGYTF. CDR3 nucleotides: TGTGCCAGTAACCGGGGGAACTATGGCTACACCTTC.

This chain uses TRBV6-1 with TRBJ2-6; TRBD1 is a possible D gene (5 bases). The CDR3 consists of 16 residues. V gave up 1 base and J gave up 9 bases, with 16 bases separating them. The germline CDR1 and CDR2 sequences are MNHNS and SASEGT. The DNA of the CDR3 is TGTGCCAGCAGTGAAGACTTAGGGGCCGCGATCAACGTCCTGACTTTC. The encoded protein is CASSEDLGAAINVLTF.

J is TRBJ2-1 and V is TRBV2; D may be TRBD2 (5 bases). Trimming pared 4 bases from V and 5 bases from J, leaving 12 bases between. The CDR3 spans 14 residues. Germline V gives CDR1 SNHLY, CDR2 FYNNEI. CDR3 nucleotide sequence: TGTGCCAGCAGTGCGGGATTTCGCAACAATGAGCAGTTCTTC. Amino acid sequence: CASSAGFRNNEQFF.